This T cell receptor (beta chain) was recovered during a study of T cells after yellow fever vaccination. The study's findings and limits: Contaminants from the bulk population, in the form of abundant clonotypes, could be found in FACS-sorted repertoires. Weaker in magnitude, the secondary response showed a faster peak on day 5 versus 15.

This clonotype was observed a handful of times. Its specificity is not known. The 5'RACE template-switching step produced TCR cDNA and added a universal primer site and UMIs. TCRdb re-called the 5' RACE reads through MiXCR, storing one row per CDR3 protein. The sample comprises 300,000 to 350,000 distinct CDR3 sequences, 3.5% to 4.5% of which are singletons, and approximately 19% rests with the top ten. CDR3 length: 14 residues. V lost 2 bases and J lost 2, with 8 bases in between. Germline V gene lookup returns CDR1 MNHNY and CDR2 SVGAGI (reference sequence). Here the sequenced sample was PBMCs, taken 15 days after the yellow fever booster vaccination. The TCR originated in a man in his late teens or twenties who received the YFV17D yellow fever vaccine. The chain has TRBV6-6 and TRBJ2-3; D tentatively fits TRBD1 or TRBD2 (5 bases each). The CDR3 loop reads CASSYRDPTDTQYF. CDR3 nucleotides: TGTGCCAGCAGTTACAGGGACCCCACAGATACGCAGTATTTT.